The present T cell receptor beta chain was sequenced within a study of tumor and adjacent non-tumor tissue in lung cancer. About the study: The patients, roughly eleven men and about 5 women, were roughly 30 to 80 with stage I to III disease.

Overall study results and limits: Significantly higher TCR diversity was found in tumor than normal lung. Tumor repertoires had a smaller top 100 clone share than normal lung.

TCRbeta libraries were built with three rounds of nested PCR, modified from ARM-PCR. Each CDR3 protein gets one entry after TCRdb re-called the multiplex PCR reads with MiXCR. The table lists some 100,000 distinct CDR3 sequences, more than 80% of them singletons. On this clonotype itself: Its antigen is currently unknown.

This sample's RNA came from whole unsorted tissue. The normal lung tissue was taken more than 3 cm from the tumor edge. The sequence came from a man in his sixties with small cell lung cancer. The sequenced material came from distant non-tumor lung tissue.

CDR3 sequence: CASSRQLADYSSTDTQYF. CDR3 in DNA: TGTGCCAGCAGCCGCCAACTAGCGGACTACTCTAGTACAGATACGCAGTATTTT. The chain is built from TRBV14 and TRBJ2-3; 8 bases line up with TRBD2. This CDR3 is 18 amino acids long. Unmatched junction bases numbered 15, after V lost 4 bases and J lost 3 bases. Looked up from germline, CDR1 is SGHDN and CDR2 is FVKESK.